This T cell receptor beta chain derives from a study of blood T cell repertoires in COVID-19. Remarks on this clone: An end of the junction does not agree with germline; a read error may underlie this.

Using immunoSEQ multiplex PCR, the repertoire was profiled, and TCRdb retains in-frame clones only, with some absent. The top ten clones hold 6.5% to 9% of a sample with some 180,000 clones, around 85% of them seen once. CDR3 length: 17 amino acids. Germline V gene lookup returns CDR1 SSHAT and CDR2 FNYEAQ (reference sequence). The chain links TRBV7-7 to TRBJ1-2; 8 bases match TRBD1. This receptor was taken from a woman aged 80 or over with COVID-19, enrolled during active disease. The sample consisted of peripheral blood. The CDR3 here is CASSPAQGARIDYGYTF. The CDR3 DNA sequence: TGTGCTAGCAGCCCTGCTCAGGGGGCGCGCATAGACTATGGCTACACCTTC.